Given below is one T cell receptor beta chain in context. Its cognate antigen is unknown. The CDR3 runs 14 residues. In germline, CDR1 is SQVTM, CDR2 ANQGSEA. Trimming removed 4 bases from V and 3 bases from J, with 14 bases in between. TCRdb's table, derived via immunoSEQ multiplex PCR, lists solely in-frame clones and lacks some. This sample carries 20,000 to 25,000 clones, 82% of them seen once, and the ten largest clones take less than 55%. These data are taken from a study of T cell responses to AZD1222 COVID-19 vaccine. Study at large: Second-dose recipients at about 4 or about 12 weeks were treated as one pooled group.

Study-level results: With dominance at 160-218 and 743-854, vaccine-associated CD4 TCRs spanned spike. Close to half of all spike-specific TCRs reportedly target regions of the variants that are unmutated. Of the AZD1222 recipients, only six or seven were seropositive at baseline.

V usage is TRBV29-1 and J usage is TRBJ2-3; D is unresolved. The specimen was peripheral blood, collected on day 0 of AZD1222 vaccination. The clonotype was recovered from an adult in good health. The CDR3 nucleotides are TGCAGCGTTGTGGTTGGTGGTCCTACAGATACGCAGTATTTT. Translation: CSVVVGGPTDTQYF.